Each of the 14 T cell receptor beta chains below was sequenced from the same sample in a study of blood T cell repertoires in COVID-19. TCRdb's copy holds only in-frame clones and misses some; the assay was immunoSEQ multiplex PCR. Of around 480,000 clones listed, about 85% are singletons. Source material: PBMCs or T cells enriched from blood (not recorded which). The source of these receptors is a woman under 30 who had recovered from COVID-19.

The V gene is TRBV30, the J gene TRBJ1-1; D is ambiguous. Germline CDR1 reads GTSNPN; CDR2 reads SVGIG (reference sequence). This CDR3 contains 13 residues. V was shortened by 2 bases and J by 1 base, with 8 bases between the two germline ends. CDR3 sequence reads: CAWSPRGNTEAFF. CDR3 in DNA: TGTGCCTGGAGTCCCCGGGGGAACACTGAAGCTTTCTTT.

The chain has TRBV7-3 and TRBJ1-1, with 8 positions matching TRBD1. Germline assignment: CDR1 SGHTA and CDR2 FQGTGA. The CDR3 has 14 amino acids. V lost 6 bases to trimming and J lost 3 bases; unmatched junction nucleotides: 6. The DNA for the CDR3 is TGTGCCAGCAGGCGTCTGACAGGGGACACTGAAGCTTTCTTT. This translates into CASRRLTGDTEAFF.

The chain joins TRBV18 to TRBJ2-2; 8 positions agree with TRBD1. The CDR3 loop spans 15 amino acids. Germline loops: CDR1 KGHSH, CDR2 LQKENI. The trim removed 3 bases at V and 6 bases at J, leaving 6 bases unmatched. The CDR3 spells CASSPSGTGSGELFF. In nucleotides, the CDR3 is TGTGCCAGCTCACCGTCCGGGACAGGTTCCGGGGAGCTGTTTTTT.

The rearrangement joins TRBV11-2 to TRBJ1-5, with 8 nucleotides matching TRBD1. V trimming: 1 base; J trimming: 7 bases; junction bases outside the gene matches: 9. This CDR3 is 16 amino acids long. Per germline, CDR1 SGHAT and CDR2 FQNNGV. Here the CDR3 reads CASSLAPTGEGQPQHF. CDR3 in DNA: TGTGCCAGCAGCTTAGCTCCGACAGGGGAAGGCCAGCCCCAGCATTTT.

V usage is TRBV6-5 and J usage is TRBJ1-2; D is unclear. Germline V CDR1 and CDR2: MNHEY, SVGAGI. This CDR3 has 13 amino acids. Trimming left V 5 bases short and J 8 bases short, with 15 bases between. Here the CDR3 DNA reads TGTGCCAGCAGTCCGGGAGCCTTGAGGGGCTACACCTTC. It codes for CASSPGALRGYTF.

V and J are TRBV29-1 and TRBJ2-1; maybe TRBD1 (6 bases). The CDR3 is made up of 12 amino acids. V was trimmed by 6 bases and J by 4 bases, leaving 10 bases between them. CDR1 is SQVTM and CDR2 is ANQGSEA in the germline V gene. Here the CDR3 DNA reads TGCAGCGTAGACGGACAGTACAATGAGCAGTTCTTC. This codes for CSVDGQYNEQFF.

The chain joins TRBV4-1 to TRBJ1-2; the D gene is possibly TRBD1 (5 bases). The CDR3 length is 14 residues. In germline, CDR1 is MGHRA, CDR2 YSYEKL. Trimming removed 8 bases from V and 6 bases from J, with 19 bases in between. Here the CDR3 reads CASAAGFRWDGYTF. The CDR3 nucleotides are TGCGCCAGCGCAGCAGGGTTTAGGTGGGATGGCTACACCTTC.

The chain recombines TRBV2 with TRBJ1-1; D not certain. Trimming stripped 8 bases from V and 5 bases from J, with 12 bases between. Looked up from germline, CDR1 is SNHLY and CDR2 is FYNNEI. The length of the CDR3 is 12 residues. CDR3: CASVERATEAFF. Here the CDR3 DNA reads TGTGCCAGCGTTGAGAGGGCGACTGAAGCTTTCTTT.

V is TRBV7-9 and J is TRBJ1-5; D not certain. Per the germline V gene, CDR1 is SEHNR and CDR2 is FQNEAQ (reference sequence). Trimming took 2 bases from V and 6 from J, leaving 26 bases between them. The CDR3 runs to 19 residues. CDR3 amino acids: CASSLNGVGGTRTVQPQHF. Written as DNA, the CDR3 is TGTGCCAGCAGCTTAAACGGGGTAGGAGGCACCAGGACGGTTCAGCCCCAGCATTTT.

This clone was counted a single time. The chain links TRBV5-1 to TRBJ1-5; a weak D match, TRBD1 (5 bases). The ends were cut back, 0 bases at V and 6 bases at J, with 10 bases in the middle. Per the germline V gene, CDR1 is SGHRS and CDR2 is YFSETQ. This CDR3 has 14 amino acids. The CDR3 DNA reads as TGCGCCAGCAGCTTGGATATGGGGGGTCAGCCCCAGCATTTT. Its protein product is CASSLDMGGQPQHF. The whole variable domain, remainder taken from reference TRBV5-1 and TRBJ1-5, is KAGVTQTPRYLIKTRGQQVTLSCSPISGHRSVSWYQQTPGQGLQFLFEYFSETQRNKGNFPGRFSGRQFSNSRSEMNVSTLELGDSALYLCASSLDMGGQPQHFGDGTRLSIL.

J is TRBJ1-1 and V is TRBV6-6; D gene uncertain. This CDR3 spans 14 amino acids. With 7 bases removed from V and 4 bases from J, the gap between germline ends came to 16 bases. The germline V gene encodes CDR1 MNHNY and CDR2 SVGAGI (reference sequence). The CDR3 sequence: CASTYLEVTTEAFF. The CDR3 DNA sequence: TGTGCCAGCACCTACCTGGAGGTAACCACTGAAGCTTTCTTT.

This clone was seen only a few times. The V call is TRBV4-2, the J call TRBJ2-2, with a tentative D call TRBD1 (6 bases). V lost 0 bases, J lost 8 bases, and 7 bases lay in between. CDR1 and CDR2 (germline): LGHNA, YNFKEQ. The CDR3 consists of 13 residues. Written as DNA, the CDR3 is TGTGCCAGCAGCCAAGACAGGGGAGGGGAGCTGTTTTTT. It encodes CASSQDRGGELFF.

The V call is TRBV28, the J call TRBJ1-1; D is ambiguous. The CDR3 contains 16 residues. V dropped 6 bases and J dropped 4 bases, with 21 bases sitting between them. Per the germline V gene, CDR1 is MDHEN and CDR2 is SYDVKM. The CDR3 is CASSSARGPLLTEAFF. CDR3 sequence (DNA): TGTGCCAGCAGCTCCGCCCGAGGCCCCCTGCTCACTGAAGCTTTCTTT.

The chain joins TRBV5-5 to TRBJ2-7, with D possibly matching TRBD1 (6 bases). Germline V lookup: CDR1 SGHKS, CDR2 YYEKEE (reference sequence). The CDR3 runs to 14 residues. Between the trimmed V and J ends, which lost 3 bases and 3 bases, there was a span of 13 bases. The CDR3 reads CASSWGPGSYEQYF. CDR3 sequence (DNA): TGTGCCAGCAGCTGGGGGCCTGGGAGCTACGAGCAGTACTTC.